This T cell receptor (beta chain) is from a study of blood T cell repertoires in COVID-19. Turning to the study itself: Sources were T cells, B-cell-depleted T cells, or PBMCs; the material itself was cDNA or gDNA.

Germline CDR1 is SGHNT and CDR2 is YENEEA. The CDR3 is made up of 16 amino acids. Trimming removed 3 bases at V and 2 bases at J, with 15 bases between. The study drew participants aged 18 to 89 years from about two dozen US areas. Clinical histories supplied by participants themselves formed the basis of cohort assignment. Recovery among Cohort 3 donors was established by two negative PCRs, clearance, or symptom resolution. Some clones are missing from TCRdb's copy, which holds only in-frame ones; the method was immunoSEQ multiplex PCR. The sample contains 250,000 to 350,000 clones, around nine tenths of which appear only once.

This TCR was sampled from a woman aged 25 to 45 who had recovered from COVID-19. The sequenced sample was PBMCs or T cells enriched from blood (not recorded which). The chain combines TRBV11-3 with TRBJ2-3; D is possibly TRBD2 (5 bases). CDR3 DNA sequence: TGTGCCAGCAGCTTGGGAACCGGGATATCCACAGATACGCAGTATTTT. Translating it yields CASSLGTGISTDTQYF.